This T cell receptor beta chain is from a study of memory CD4+ T cells and cytomegalovirus serostatus. The sort gate was single viable CD3+CD4+CD8-CD45RO+ cells for memory CD4+ T cells. Per the germline V gene, CDR1 is SGHAT and CDR2 is FQNNGV. This CDR3 is 13 amino acids long. V dropped 5 bases and J dropped 2 bases, with 9 bases sitting between them. Produced via immunoSEQ multiplex PCR; TCRdb's table is partial and in-frame only. The top ten clones hold about 2.6% of a sample with approximately 60,000 clones, 70% to 85% of them seen once. This chain connects TRBV11-2 to TRBJ1-2; D unclear. The sample consisted of memory CD4+ T cells from blood. This receptor was obtained from an adult in good health and CMV-seropositive. This CDR3 is CASSIGRNYGYTF. The CDR3 DNA reads TGTGCCAGCAGCATTGGACGGAACTATGGCTACACCTTC. Full variable domain (rest looked up from reference TRBV11-2 and TRBJ1-2): EAGVAQSPRYKIIEKRQSVAFWCNPISGHATLYWYQQILGQGPKLLIQFQNNGVVDDSQLPKDRFSAERLKGVDSTLKIQPAKLEDSAVYLCASSIGRNYGYTFGSGTRLTVV.